This T cell receptor beta chain was identified during a study of T cells in Graves' hyperthyroidism and ophthalmopathy. Turning to the study itself: Blood from the periphery was taken at initial diagnosis, before any treatment.

Amplified TCR beta CDR3 regions derived from RNA transcripts. HTBI primers were the set used in a first-round RT-PCR of the TCR CDR3. TCRdb recomputed calls from the multiplex PCR reads with MiXCR, one row per CDR3 protein. This sample has a few hundred thousand distinct CDR3 sequences; roughly 14% occur once, and the top ten carry roughly 6.6%. This clonotype appeared many times. The length of the CDR3 is 16 residues. With 3 bases clipped from V and 5 bases from J, the junction kept 10 bases outside the gene matches. CDR1 and CDR2 (germline): LGHDT, YNNKEL (reference sequence). These patients, aged 18 to 65, had recently diagnosed hyperthyroidism lasting under 2 months. Diagnoses used clinical symptoms, serum thyroxine and TRAb, thyroid ultrasound and orbital computed tomography.

The gene calls are TRBV3-1 and TRBJ2-1, with 7 bases lining up with TRBD2. Sequenced input: blood. The clonotype was recovered from a woman aged 30 to 39 with Graves' hyperthyroidism. Written as DNA, the CDR3 is TGTGCCAGCAGCCATGGTACTAGCGTATACAACAATGAGCAGTTCTTC. It encodes CASSHGTSVYNNEQFF.